Presented here are 22 T cell receptor beta chains from one specimen sequenced in a study of OX40 agonist ivuxolimab in advanced cancers. The library was made by the immunoSEQ multiplex PCR assay. TCRdb obtained this table from immuneACCESS and retained in-frame rearrangements with V and J assigned. These tables miss some clones; where compared with another copy, unresolved V genes account for less than half of the shortfall, and the remainder is unexplained. The sample includes under 100,000 clones, with roughly 89% observed a single time. The top ten constitute approximately 0.35% of the sample. The sequencing used CD4+ or CD8+ T cells sorted from blood, collected in a trial of the OX40 agonist ivuxolimab. These receptor sequences come from an adult with an advanced solid tumor such as melanoma, head and neck, liver or kidney cancer.

The chain is built from TRBV5-6 and TRBJ2-1; 9 positions match TRBD1. The germline V gene has CDR1 SGHDT and CDR2 YYEEEE. With 3 bases clipped from V and 4 bases from J, the junction kept 17 bases outside the gene matches. CDR3 length: 19 amino acids. For the CDR3, the DNA is TGTGCCAGCAGCTCCGACCCCGGAGAGGGACAGGGTTTTTACAATGAGCAGTTCTTC. Its translation is CASSSDPGEGQGFYNEQFF. The whole variable domain, filled in from reference TRBV5-6 and TRBJ2-1, reads DAGVTQSPTHLIKTRGQQVTLRCSPKSGHDTVSWYQQALGQGPQFIFQYYEEEERQRGNFPDRFSGHQFPNYSSELNVNALLLGDSALYLCASSSDPGEGQGFYNEQFFGPGTRLTVL.

The chain combines TRBV19 with TRBJ2-1; 7 bases match TRBD1. V lost 7 bases, J lost 0 bases, and 6 bases stayed unmatched. Germline V CDR1 and CDR2: LNHDA, SQIVND (reference sequence). The CDR3 extends over 15 amino acids. CDR3 bases: TGTGCCAGTAAGCAAGGGGACAGCTCCTACAATGAGCAGTTCTTC. This translates into CASKQGDSSYNEQFF.

The chain carries TRBV5-1 and TRBJ1-4; 8 bases match TRBD1. Germline V gene sequence: CDR1 SGHRS, CDR2 YFSETQ. The CDR3 loop spans 14 amino acids. V was pared by 3 bases and J by 10 bases, with 8 bases of the junction left unmatched. CDR3 sequence reads: CASSSGQGEGKLFF. In nucleotides, the CDR3 is TGCGCCAGCAGCTCCGGACAGGGAGAGGGAAAACTGTTTTTT.

J is TRBJ2-7 and V is TRBV7-9; TRBD1 matches at 7 bases. Losses at the gene ends were 4 bases for V and 0 bases for J; bases not matched to a gene: 3. The CDR3 totals 14 residues. CDR1 is SEHNR and CDR2 is FQNEAQ in the germline V gene (reference sequence). The CDR3, as DNA: TGTGCCAGCAGCTGGACAGGAGACTCCTACGAGCAGTACTTC. Translation: CASSWTGDSYEQYF. Full variable domain (missing parts from reference TRBV7-9 and TRBJ2-7): DTGVSQNPRHKITKRGQNVTFRCDPISEHNRLYWYRQTLGQGPEFLTYFQNEAQLEKSRLLSDRFSAERPKGSFSTLEIQRTEQGDSAMYLCASSWTGDSYEQYFGPGTRLTVT.

This sequence joins TRBV10-2 and TRBJ2-5; TRBD2 matches 13 bases. CDR3 size: 18 residues. Germline-derived CDR1 and CDR2 are WSHSY and SAAADI. After removal of 2 bases from V and 3 bases from J, the junction contained 9 bases not matched to a gene. The CDR3 DNA follows: TGCGCCAGCAGTGAGGGCTCCCCGGGACTAGCGGGAAAAGAGACCCAGTACTTC. Translation: CASSEGSPGLAGKETQYF.

In this sample, this clone turned up once. The rearrangement links TRBV28 to TRBJ2-1; 9 positions match TRBD2. Germline V gene sequence: CDR1 MDHEN, CDR2 SYDVKM. The CDR3 contains 16 residues. The V and J ends lost 5 bases and 4 bases, in that order; junction bases with no gene match: 9. CDR3 sequence reads: CASSTPAGGGYNEQFF. The CDR3 DNA reads TGTGCCAGCAGTACACCAGCGGGAGGAGGGTACAATGAGCAGTTCTTC.

The chain has TRBV6-5 and TRBJ1-2; D ambiguous. The CDR3 runs to 13 residues. Germline V gives CDR1 MNHEY, CDR2 SVGAGI. V gave up 5 bases and J gave up 5 bases, with 12 bases separating them. CDR3 nucleotides: TGTGCCAGCAGTCAAAGTGGGGATTATGGCTACACCTTC. This translates into CASSQSGDYGYTF.

The chain links TRBV18 to TRBJ1-2; D possibly corresponds to TRBD1 (5 bases). Germline V CDR1 and CDR2: KGHSH, LQKENI. V was trimmed by 1 base and J by 8 bases, leaving 17 bases between them. The CDR3 sequence is 15 residues long. The CDR3 coding sequence is TGTGCCAGCTCACCACGGGCAGGGAACCCGGCGGGCTACACCTTC. Protein: CASSPRAGNPAGYTF.

This clone was counted between two and nine times. The rearrangement links TRBV19 to TRBJ1-4, with 8 bases aligning to TRBD1. V was pared by 6 bases and J by 8 bases, with 11 bases of the junction left unmatched. Germline assignment: CDR1 LNHDA and CDR2 SQIVND (reference sequence). This CDR3 is built from 15 residues. CDR3 DNA sequence: TGTGCCAGTAGCGTTCCCCGGGACAGGCTCGAAAAACTGTTTTTT. Its protein is CASSVPRDRLEKLFF.

The V and J genes are TRBV11-2 and TRBJ2-3, with D possibly TRBD1 on 6 matching bases. This CDR3 comprises 17 residues. From germline, CDR1 is SGHAT and CDR2 FQNNGV. Trimming took 5 bases from V and 0 from J, leaving 18 bases between them. The CDR3 protein is CASSVRGGIASTDTQYF. In DNA, the CDR3 is TGTGCCAGCAGCGTCCGAGGGGGTATTGCGAGCACAGATACGCAGTATTTT.

The chain joins TRBV7-2 to TRBJ1-1; tentative D call: TRBD1 (5 bases). Germline V CDR1 and CDR2: SGHTA, FQGNSA. V was pared by 3 bases and J by 3 bases, with 8 bases between. The CDR3 length is 13 residues. The CDR3 nucleotides read TGTGCCAGCAGCTTTGACAGTTACACTGAAGCTTTCTTT. Translating gives CASSFDSYTEAFF. Full variable domain (missing parts from reference TRBV7-2 and TRBJ1-1): GAGVSQSPSNKVTEKGKDVELRCDPISGHTALYWYRQSLGQGLEFLIYFQGNSAPDKSGLPSDRFSAERTGGSVSTLTIQRTQQEDSAVYLCASSFDSYTEAFFGQGTRLTVV.

This chain joins TRBV7-9 and TRBJ2-2; D may be TRBD1 (5 bases). The ends were cut back, 5 bases at V and 6 bases at J, with 19 bases in the middle. This CDR3 is built from 16 residues. Germline V gene sequence: CDR1 SEHNR, CDR2 FQNEAQ (reference sequence). The CDR3 nucleotides are TGTGCCAGCAGCCCCATGGGGCCTTTGAGTGCCGGGGAGCTGTTTTTT. It yields the protein CASSPMGPLSAGELFF.

This clone was recorded only once. This chain joins TRBV9 and TRBJ2-2, with 7 bases that match TRBD2. The germline V gene encodes CDR1 SGDLS and CDR2 YYNGEE. With 0 bases clipped from V and 4 bases from J, the junction kept 6 bases outside the gene matches. This CDR3 contains 16 residues. CDR3 amino acids: CASSVGGREGTGELFF. Written as DNA, the CDR3 is TGTGCCAGCAGCGTAGGGGGCAGGGAGGGCACCGGGGAGCTGTTTTTT.

The rearrangement links TRBV28 to TRBJ1-4; a possible D gene is TRBD1 (5 bases). Trimming removed 7 bases from V and 5 bases from J, with 29 bases in between. Germline V gene data show CDR1 as MDHEN and CDR2 as SYDVKM. This CDR3 is 19 amino acids long. Written as DNA, the CDR3 is TGTGCCAGCACCCAGGGTGGTGCAGCCCCCGGAAACCCGAATGAAAAACTGTTTTTT. Translated: CASTQGGAAPGNPNEKLFF.

The chain couples TRBV6-1 to TRBJ2-7; the D is unclear. CDR1 is MNHNS and CDR2 is SASEGT in the germline V gene. The CDR3 sequence is 13 residues long. V was cut by 8 bases and J by 10 bases, with 21 bases left in between. CDR3 in amino acids: CASLQSDLRQQYF. Here the CDR3 DNA reads TGTGCCAGCCTTCAATCGGACCTACGACAACAGTACTTC.

This sequence joins TRBV6-5 and TRBJ1-2; 7 nucleotides line up with TRBD1. The CDR3 spans 15 residues. Germline assignment: CDR1 MNHEY and CDR2 SVGAGI. Trimming removed 0 bases from V and 3 bases from J; junction bases left unmatched: 4. The CDR3 nucleotides are TGTGCCAGCAGTTACTCGTACAGGGGTCACTATGGCTACACCTTC. It translates to CASSYSYRGHYGYTF.

V usage is TRBV4-3 and J usage is TRBJ2-6; D gene unclear. V was cut by 0 bases and J by 4 bases, with 4 bases left in between. The CDR3 covers 14 residues. Germline lookup yields CDR1 LGHNA and CDR2 YSLEER. CDR3 nucleotide sequence: TGCGCCAGCAGCCAAGAGGGGGGGGCCAACGTCCTGACTTTC. Its translation: CASSQEGGANVLTF.

The chain has TRBV18 and TRBJ2-2; D is possibly TRBD1 or TRBD2 (5 bases each). The CDR3 extends over 16 amino acids. Trimming shortened V by 1 base and J by 1 base, and 10 bases separated the two germline ends. Germline V lookup: CDR1 KGHSH, CDR2 LQKENI. The CDR3 loop reads CASSPLGTENTGELFF. The CDR3 DNA follows: TGTGCCAGCTCACCACTTGGGACGGAGAACACCGGGGAGCTGTTTTTT.

CDR3 loop: CASSPREAMLVLHF. Written as DNA, the CDR3 is TGTGCCAGCAGCCCTAGGGAGGCGATGCTCGTCCTCCACTTT. The V gene is TRBV9, the J gene TRBJ1-6; D is uncertain. Trimming cost V 4 bases and J 15 bases, with 20 bases left between them. This CDR3 has 14 amino acids. Germline loops: CDR1 SGDLS, CDR2 YYNGEE. The entire variable domain, with the rest obtained from reference TRBV9 and TRBJ1-6, is as follows: DSGVTQTPKHLITATGQRVTLRCSPRSGDLSVYWYQQSLDQGLQFLIQYYNGEERAKGNILERFSAQQFPDLHSELNLSSLELGDSALYFCASSPREAMLVLHFGNGTRLTVT.

This sequence joins TRBV5-1 and TRBJ2-5; D might be TRBD1 or TRBD2, each matching 6 bases. CDR1 is SGHRS, CDR2 YFSETQ, per germline. Trimming took off 1 base at V and 5 bases at J, with 15 bases between the two ends. The CDR3 loop spans 15 amino acids. The CDR3 reads CASSLYGGSAETQYF. The CDR3 coding sequence is TGCGCCAGCAGCTTGTACGGGGGCTCTGCGGAGACCCAGTACTTC.

Only one count was recorded for this clone. The V gene is TRBV5-1, the J gene TRBJ1-2; 7 bases agree with TRBD1. Trimming removed 0 bases from V and 8 bases from J; junction bases left unmatched: 10. CDR3 length equals 15 residues. Per germline, CDR1 SGHRS and CDR2 YFSETQ. CDR3 amino acids: CASSLAKGQGGGYTF. The CDR3, as DNA: TGCGCCAGCAGCTTGGCCAAAGGCCAAGGGGGCGGCTACACCTTC.

J is TRBJ2-6 and V is TRBV5-1; 8 nucleotides line up with TRBD1. Germline CDR1 is SGHRS and CDR2 is YFSETQ. CDR3 length: 17 amino acids. V was clipped by 3 bases and J by 0 bases; unmatched bases: 5. CDR3 sequence (DNA): TGCGCCAGCAGCTCACCGGGACAGGCCTCTGGGGCCAACGTCCTGACTTTC. Its translation: CASSSPGQASGANVLTF.